Below are 4 T cell receptor beta chains sequenced from a single sample in a study of PD-L1 blockade in urothelial cancer. Data came from immunoSEQ multiplex PCR; TCRdb stores just in-frame clones and leaves some out. The data hold approximately 14,000 clones, with roughly 88% observed a single time. The material sequenced was PBMCs, taken around atezolizumab (anti-PD-L1) treatment. Receptors originate from a man between 65 and 79 years old with urothelial cancer.

The chain employs TRBV19 and TRBJ1-2; D remains unclear. The germline V and J ends were trimmed by 2 bases and 8 bases, with 12 bases remaining between them. The length of the CDR3 is 13 residues. From germline, CDR1 is LNHDA and CDR2 SQIVND (reference sequence). CDR3 protein: CASSISSRPGYTF. The DNA of the CDR3 is TGTGCCAGTAGTATAAGCTCCAGGCCCGGCTACACCTTC.

V is TRBV29-1 and J is TRBJ2-7; 7 nucleotides match TRBD1. V trimming: 6 bases; J trimming: 6 bases; junction bases outside the gene matches: 8. The CDR3 covers 12 residues. Germline CDR1 reads SQVTM; CDR2 reads ANQGSEA. CDR3 sequence reads: CSVPGTASEQYF. The CDR3, as DNA: TGCAGCGTCCCCGGGACAGCTTCCGAGCAGTACTTC.

This chain links TRBV5-1 with TRBJ1-6, with D uncertain. The CDR3 totals 15 residues. V gave up 0 bases and J gave up 9 bases, with 13 bases separating them. The germline gives CDR1 SGHRS, CDR2 YFSETQ. CDR3 residues: CASSLEEWGVSPLHF. In nucleotides, the CDR3 is TGCGCCAGCAGCTTGGAGGAATGGGGAGTTTCACCCCTCCACTTT. Filled out from reference TRBV5-1 and TRBJ1-6, the complete variable domain reads KAGVTQTPRYLIKTRGQQVTLSCSPISGHRSVSWYQQTPGQGLQFLFEYFSETQRNKGNFPGRFSGRQFSNSRSEMNVSTLELGDSALYLCASSLEEWGVSPLHFGNGTRLTVT.

The chain employs TRBV27 and TRBJ1-2, with 8 bases identical to TRBD1. CDR1 and CDR2 (germline): MNHEY, SMNVEV (reference sequence). V dropped 6 bases and J dropped 3; count of bases not matched to a gene: 12. The CDR3 is 16 amino acids. The DNA for the CDR3 is TGTGCCAGCAGCAAGGGACAGGCCTCCAATCACTATGGCTACACCTTC. Amino acid sequence: CASSKGQASNHYGYTF.